Described below is a single T cell receptor beta chain sequence and its context. Its antigen is as yet unknown. These data belong to a study of identical twins. This CDR3 has 13 residues. J gave up 1 base and V 6 bases, and 2 bases lay outside the gene matches. Germline assignment: CDR1 SQVTM and CDR2 ANQGSEA. TCRdb independently ran MiXCR on the 5' RACE reads; one entry per CDR3 protein. The sample yields around 470,000 distinct CDR3 sequences, around 14% seen once. Points from the study as a whole: Donors were not followed over many years; analysis was cross-sectional.

In addition, the sample was reused for a study of yellow fever vaccine responses in identical twins. Turning to that study: Twins reportedly appeared to share part of their vaccine T cell response while keeping part individual.

The sequence derives from a woman aged 18 to 35 in good health. Sequencing used CD4+ T cells sorted from blood. J is TRBJ2-2 and V is TRBV29-1; 7 positions agree with TRBD1. In DNA form, the CDR3 reads TGCAGCGTAGACAGGGAGAACACCGGGGAGCTGTTTTTT. Residues: CSVDRENTGELFF.